The rows below give T cell receptor beta chains drawn from one sample of a study of T cells in Graves' hyperthyroidism and ophthalmopathy. MiXCR, applied by TCRdb to the multiplex PCR reads, yields one record per CDR3 protein. The data contain about 740,000 distinct CDR3 sequences, approximately 15% of them singletons. The sequenced sample consisted of blood. These receptor sequences come from a woman aged 18-29 years with Graves' hyperthyroidism. The CDR3 runs from the conserved cysteine through the conserved F or W. The D gene is left open where the match is weak. Some rows mark clone size as missing; the rest say once, few, many or name a class of expanded clone.

many,NA,TRBJ2-7,TRBV15,CATSRDKSGEQYF
NA,NA,TRBJ2-1,TRBV6-2/TRBV6-3,CASSVFHEQFF
many,TRBD1,TRBJ1-5,TRBV2,CASKVGTGANQPQHF
NA,NA,TRBJ1-1,TRBV4-3,CASSQDGSGTENTEAFF
many,TRBD1,TRBJ2-4,TRBV14,CASSQVPGQAASAKNIQYF
many,NA,TRBJ2-1,TRBV7-2,CASNRLEEQFF
NA,TRBD2,TRBJ2-5,TRBV7-9,CASGTAGEGEETQYF
many,NA,TRBJ1-5,TRBV2,CASSVKGGNQPQHF
few,TRBD2,TRBJ2-7,TRBV11-3,CASSYTGTSGYEQYF
many,NA,TRBJ1-1,TRBV5-1,CASSSMGPSGMNTEAFF
few,NA,TRBJ1-1,TRBV6-1,CASSEAPRAIPEAFF
many,TRBD2,TRBJ2-1,TRBV5-4,CASSFRGLAGVDEQFF
few,NA,TRBJ2-5,TRBV7-3,CASSLGVGGQETQYF
few,TRBD2,TRBJ2-5,TRBV3-1,CASSQAERLAGVETQYF
many,NA,TRBJ2-1,TRBV24-1,CATGKGPYNEQFF
few,NA,TRBJ1-1,TRBV7-6,CASSLAPGVMNTEAFF
many,NA,TRBJ2-6,TRBV28,CASTLDGNSGANVLTF
many,NA,TRBJ2-1,TRBV5-1,CASSLSPDNEQFF
NA,TRBD2,TRBJ2-4,TRBV11-2,CASSFGGGSAKNIQYF
NA,TRBD1,TRBJ1-5,TRBV29-1,CSVVDRVNGLYSNQPQHF
NA,NA,TRBJ2-1,TRBV5-8,CASTPGVLGHEQFF
many,TRBD1,TRBJ1-5,TRBV28,CASSSSGGWQPQHF
many,TRBD2,TRBJ2-1,TRBV7-3,CASSFGVAGIYNEQFF
NA,NA,TRBJ1-6,TRBV27,CASSSGNPIRYNSPLHF
NA,NA,TRBJ1-2,TRBV6-5,CASSYEFRGYGYTF
NA,NA,TRBJ2-1,TRBV9,CASRQEYNEQFF
many,TRBD2,TRBJ2-3,TRBV11-2,CASSTRGERTDTQYF
many,NA,TRBJ1-3,TRBV18,CASSPPGHSGNTIYF
NA,TRBD2,TRBJ2-5,TRBV20-1,CSARGEGQETQYF
NA,TRBD2,TRBJ2-7,TRBV19,CASSPSTRDYYYEQYF
NA,NA,NA,TRBV6-2/TRBV6-3,CASRRDLYNEQYF
many,NA,TRBJ2-3,TRBV24-1,CATRAPVLATVSTDTQYF
NA,NA,TRBJ2-5,TRBV14,CASSPTGPFGETQYF
many,NA,TRBJ2-5,TRBV18,CASSPPYQETQYF
NA,TRBD2,TRBJ2-1,TRBV6-1,CASREGGSGSNEQFF
NA,NA,TRBJ2-2,TRBV10-3,CAIGGTVNTGELFF
NA,NA,TRBJ1-4,TRBV6-1,CASSPELTVNEKLFF
NA,TRBD2,TRBJ2-7,TRBV6-1,CASSSPGTSIYEQYF
few,NA,TRBJ2-7,TRBV28,CASRETLSYEQYF
NA,NA,TRBJ2-5,TRBV29-1,CSVEAGTEETQYF
NA,NA,TRBJ1-1,TRBV19,CASSIEMPGHQAFF
NA,NA,TRBJ2-4,TRBV15,CATSRDPGPQNIQYF
NA,NA,NA,TRBV7-2,CASSLVSRQLNEQFF